These T cell receptor beta chains were read from a single sample in a study of T-cell reconstitution after alpha-beta-depleted transplantation in children. TCRdb reanalysed the PCR reads using MiXCR and keeps one entry per CDR3 protein. The table includes roughly 160,000 distinct CDR3 sequences, over 8.5% detected once. The sequences come from PBMCs, collected before TCRalphabeta/CD19-depleted stem cell transplant. These receptors were obtained from a boy younger than 10 with acute myeloid leukemia, due to receive a stem cell transplant. Each CDR3 is given with its conserved first and last residue. Each record gives: CDR3 length, D gene, clone size, J gene, V gene, CDR3 protein, CDR3 DNA. A D gene is named only where the DNA matches it firmly. Not all rows give a size; the values are once, few, many and, for expanded clones, a class.

15 | TRBD1 | many | TRBJ1-4 | TRBV11-2 | CASSTRQGFSEKLFF | TGTGCCAGCAGCACCCGACAGGGCTTCAGTGAAAAACTGTTTTTT
13 | - | many | TRBJ2-3 | TRBV6-1 | CASRKTSTDTQYF | TGTGCCAGCAGAAAGACTAGCACAGATACGCAGTATTTT
11 | - | many | TRBJ1-1 | TRBV24-1 | CATSHQSEAFF | TGTGCCACCAGTCACCAATCTGAAGCTTTCTTT
13 | - | many | TRBJ2-2 | TRBV28 | CATRRRVTGELFF | TGTGCCACCCGCCGGAGGGTTACCGGGGAGCTGTTTTTT
19 | TRBD2 | many | TRBJ2-3 | TRBV20-1 | CSARDQGLAGGVHTDTQYF | TGCAGTGCTAGAGATCAGGGACTAGCGGGAGGTGTCCACACAGATACGCAGTATTTT
15 | TRBD1 | many | TRBJ1-2 | TRBV5-1 | CASSLWGQDNYGYTF | TGCGCCAGCAGCTTGTGGGGACAGGATAACTATGGCTACACCTTC
15 | - | few | TRBJ2-3 | TRBV25-1 | CASSEEGGIADTQYF | TGTGCCAGCAGTGAGGAGGGGGGGATCGCAGATACGCAGTATTTT
15 | TRBD1 | many | TRBJ2-3 | TRBV12-3/TRBV12-4 | CASSPQGQGDDTQYF | TGTGCCAGCAGCCCTCAGGGACAGGGGGACGATACGCAGTATTTT
13 | - | many | TRBJ2-5 | TRBV5-1 | CASSSPGGETQYF | TGCGCCAGCAGCTCCCCTGGGGGGGAGACCCAGTACTTC
16 | TRBD1 | many | TRBJ1-2 | TRBV15 | CATSEPGTGGKYGYTF | TGTGCCACCAGCGAGCCAGGGACAGGGGGAAAATATGGCTACACCTTC
14 | TRBD1 | many | TRBJ2-7 | TRBV4-1 | CASSPTGTSYEQYF | TGCGCCAGCAGCCCGACAGGGACCTCCTACGAGCAGTACTTC
15 | - | many | TRBJ1-4 | TRBV5-1 | CASSSNPGSLEKLFF | TGCGCCAGCAGCTCCAACCCGGGAAGCCTTGAAAAACTGTTTTTT
16 | - | - | TRBJ1-1 | TRBV27 | CASSLSPGAIATEAFF | TGTGCCAGCAGTTTATCGCCCGGGGCGATTGCCACTGAAGCTTTCTTT
15 | - | many | TRBJ2-1 | TRBV25-1 | CASSESGSSYNEQFF | TGTGCCAGCAGTGAATCGGGGAGCTCCTACAATGAGCAGTTCTTC
14 | - | many | TRBJ2-1 | TRBV5-1 | CASSSKLGLEEQFF | TGCGCCAGCAGCTCCAAACTGGGGCTGGAAGAGCAGTTCTTC
16 | TRBD1 | many | TRBJ1-5 | TRBV28 | CASSPPTGASRQPQHF | TGTGCCAGCAGTCCACCTACAGGGGCCTCACGTCAGCCCCAGCATTTT
16 | - | many | TRBJ1-3 | TRBV20-1 | CSAIHSRAGAGNTIYF | TGCAGTGCTATACACTCGAGGGCAGGGGCTGGAAACACCATATATTTT
13 | - | many | TRBJ2-2 | TRBV7-8 | CASSPRYTGELFF | TGTGCCAGCAGCCCCCGTTACACCGGGGAGCTGTTTTTT
17 | TRBD2 | many | TRBJ2-2 | TRBV6-5 | CASSYTASGSSGGELFF | TGTGCCAGCAGTTACACAGCTAGCGGGAGCTCTGGCGGGGAGCTGTTTTTT
14 | - | many | TRBJ2-5 | TRBV20-1 | CSTEVGGGQETQYF | TGCAGTACCGAAGTAGGGGGTGGGCAAGAGACCCAGTACTTC
15 | - | many | TRBJ2-6 | TRBV27 | CASSLGTIGANVLTF | TGTGCCAGCAGTTTAGGGACGATTGGGGCCAACGTCCTGACTTTC
12 | - | - | TRBJ2-5 | TRBV6-2/TRBV6-3 | CASRGLRETQYF | TGTGCCAGTAGAGGATTGAGGGAGACCCAGTACTTC
16 | TRBD2 | many | TRBJ2-1 | TRBV12-3/TRBV12-4 | CASRVSGRGSYNEQFF | TGTGCCAGCAGGGTTAGCGGGAGAGGCTCCTACAATGAGCAGTTCTTC
15 | - | many | TRBJ2-2 | TRBV27 | CASRALGSGTGELFF | TGTGCCAGCAGGGCCCTTGGCTCTGGGACCGGGGAGCTGTTTTTT
13 | - | many | TRBJ1-1 | TRBV3-1 | CASSHTDRTEAFF | TGTGCCAGCAGCCATACCGACAGGACTGAAGCTTTCTTT
11 | - | many | TRBJ2-7 | TRBV28 | CASSFTYEQYF | TGTGCCAGCAGTTTTACCTACGAGCAGTACTTC